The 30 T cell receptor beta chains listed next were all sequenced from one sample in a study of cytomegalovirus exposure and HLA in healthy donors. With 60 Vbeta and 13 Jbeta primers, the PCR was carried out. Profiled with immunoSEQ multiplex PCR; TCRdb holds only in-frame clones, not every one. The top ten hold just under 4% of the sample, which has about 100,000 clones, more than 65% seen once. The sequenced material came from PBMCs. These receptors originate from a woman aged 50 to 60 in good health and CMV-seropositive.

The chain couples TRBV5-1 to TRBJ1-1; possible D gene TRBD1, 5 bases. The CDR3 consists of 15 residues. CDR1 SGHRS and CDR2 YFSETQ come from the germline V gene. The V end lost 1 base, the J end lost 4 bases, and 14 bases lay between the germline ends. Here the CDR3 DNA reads TGCGCCAGCAGCTTGCTTTCCGGGGGAAGCACTGAAGCTTTCTTT. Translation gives CASSLLSGGSTEAFF.

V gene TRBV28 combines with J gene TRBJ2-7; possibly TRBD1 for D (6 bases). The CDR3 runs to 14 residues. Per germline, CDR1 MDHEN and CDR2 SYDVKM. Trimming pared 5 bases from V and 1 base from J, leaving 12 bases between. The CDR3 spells CASSSYRESYEQYF. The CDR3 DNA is TGTGCCAGCAGTAGTTACAGGGAATCCTACGAGCAGTACTTC.

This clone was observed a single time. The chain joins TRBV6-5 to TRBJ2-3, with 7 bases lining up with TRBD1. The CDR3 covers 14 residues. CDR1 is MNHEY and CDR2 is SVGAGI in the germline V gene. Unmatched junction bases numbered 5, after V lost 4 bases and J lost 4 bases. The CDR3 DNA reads TGTGCCAGCAGTTCGGGGACAGCGGCAGATACGCAGTATTTT. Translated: CASSSGTAADTQYF.

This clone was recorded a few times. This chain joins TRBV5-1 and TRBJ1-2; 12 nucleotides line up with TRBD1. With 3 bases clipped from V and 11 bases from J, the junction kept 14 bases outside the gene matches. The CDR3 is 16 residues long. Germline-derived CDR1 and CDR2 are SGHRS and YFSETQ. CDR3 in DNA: TGCGCCAGCAGCTCATTCCCTCCGGGACAGGGGGCGGATTACACCTTC. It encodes CASSSFPPGQGADYTF.

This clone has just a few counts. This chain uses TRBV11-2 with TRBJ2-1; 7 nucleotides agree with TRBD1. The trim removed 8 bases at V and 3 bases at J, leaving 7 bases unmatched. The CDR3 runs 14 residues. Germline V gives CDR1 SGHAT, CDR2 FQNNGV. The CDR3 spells CASQQGMSYNEQFF. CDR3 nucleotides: TGTGCCAGCCAACAGGGGATGAGCTACAATGAGCAGTTCTTC.

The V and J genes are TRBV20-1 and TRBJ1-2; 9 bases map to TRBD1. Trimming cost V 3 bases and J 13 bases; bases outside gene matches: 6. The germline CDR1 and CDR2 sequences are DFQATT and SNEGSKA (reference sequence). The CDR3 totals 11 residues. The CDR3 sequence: CSARGTGSVTF. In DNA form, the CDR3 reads TGCAGTGCTAGGGGGACAGGGTCGGTCACCTTC.

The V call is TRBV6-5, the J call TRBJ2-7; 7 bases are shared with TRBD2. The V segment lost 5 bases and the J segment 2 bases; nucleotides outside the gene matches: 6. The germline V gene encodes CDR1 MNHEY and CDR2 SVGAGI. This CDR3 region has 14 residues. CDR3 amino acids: CASSPAGEAYEQYF. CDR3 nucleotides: TGTGCCAGCAGTCCGGCGGGGGAGGCCTACGAGCAGTACTTC.

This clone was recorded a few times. The chain's CDR3 is CAGLQGDYGYTF. As DNA, the CDR3 is TGTGCCGGTTTACAGGGAGACTATGGCTACACCTTC. The V and J genes are TRBV7-2 and TRBJ1-2, with D possibly being TRBD1 (6 bases). Trimming took off 11 bases at V and 3 bases at J, with 13 bases between the two ends. CDR1 is SGHTA, CDR2 FQGNSA, per germline. The CDR3 consists of 12 residues.

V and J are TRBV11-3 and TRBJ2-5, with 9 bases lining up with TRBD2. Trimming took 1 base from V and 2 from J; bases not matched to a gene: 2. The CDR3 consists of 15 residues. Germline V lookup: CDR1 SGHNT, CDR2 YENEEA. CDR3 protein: CASSLGLAEQETQYF. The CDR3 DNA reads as TGTGCCAGCAGCTTAGGACTAGCGGAGCAAGAGACCCAGTACTTC.

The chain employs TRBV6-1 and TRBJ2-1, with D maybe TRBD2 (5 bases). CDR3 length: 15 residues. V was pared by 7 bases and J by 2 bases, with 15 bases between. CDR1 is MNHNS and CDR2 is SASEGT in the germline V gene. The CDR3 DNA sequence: TGTGCCAGCACCGAGGGATTCAGTCCCTACAATGAGCAGTTCTTC. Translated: CASTEGFSPYNEQFF.

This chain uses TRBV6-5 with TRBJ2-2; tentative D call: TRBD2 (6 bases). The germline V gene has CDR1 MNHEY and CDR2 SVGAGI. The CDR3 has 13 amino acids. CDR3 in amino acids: CASGGGNTGELFF. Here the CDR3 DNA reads TGTGCTAGTGGGGGAGGGAACACCGGGGAGCTGTTTTTT.

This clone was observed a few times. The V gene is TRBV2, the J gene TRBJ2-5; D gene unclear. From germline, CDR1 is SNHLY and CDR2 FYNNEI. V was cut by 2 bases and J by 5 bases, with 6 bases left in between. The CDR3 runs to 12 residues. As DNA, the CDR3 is TGTGCCAGCAGTGAATTTCGTGAGACCCAGTACTTC. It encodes CASSEFRETQYF.

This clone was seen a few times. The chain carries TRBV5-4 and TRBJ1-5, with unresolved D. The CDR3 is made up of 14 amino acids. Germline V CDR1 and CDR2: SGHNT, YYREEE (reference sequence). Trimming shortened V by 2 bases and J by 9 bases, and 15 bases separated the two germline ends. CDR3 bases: TGTGCCAGCAGCTTTTATGCCGACCCAGGGCCCCAGCATTTT. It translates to CASSFYADPGPQHF.

The CDR3 is CASRRTETTEAFF. The CDR3 nucleotides are TGTGCCAGCAGGAGAACAGAAACCACTGAAGCTTTCTTT. The rearrangement uses TRBV27 and TRBJ1-1, with D unresolved. The length of the CDR3 is 13 residues. Germline V lookup: CDR1 MNHEY, CDR2 SMNVEV (reference sequence). Trimming removed 6 bases at V and 4 bases at J, with 12 bases between.

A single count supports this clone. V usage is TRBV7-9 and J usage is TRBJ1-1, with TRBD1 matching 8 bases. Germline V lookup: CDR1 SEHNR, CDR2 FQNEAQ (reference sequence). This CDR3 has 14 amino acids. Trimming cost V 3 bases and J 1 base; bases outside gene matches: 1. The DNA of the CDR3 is TGTGCCAGCAGCTTCGGACAGGGGAACACTGAAGCTTTCTTT. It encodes CASSFGQGNTEAFF.

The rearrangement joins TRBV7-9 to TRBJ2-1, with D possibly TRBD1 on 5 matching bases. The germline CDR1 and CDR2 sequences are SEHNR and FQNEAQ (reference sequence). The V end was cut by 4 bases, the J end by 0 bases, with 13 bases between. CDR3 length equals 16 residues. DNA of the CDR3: TGTGCCAGCAGCTCCACCGTAGACAGCTCCTACAATGAGCAGTTCTTC. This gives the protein CASSSTVDSSYNEQFF.

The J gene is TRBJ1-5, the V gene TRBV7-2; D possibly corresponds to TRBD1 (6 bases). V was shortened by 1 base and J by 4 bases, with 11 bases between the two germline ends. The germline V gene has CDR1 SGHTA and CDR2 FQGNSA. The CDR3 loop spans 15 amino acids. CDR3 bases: TGTGCCAGCAGCTTAGAAAGGGGGATAAATCAGCCCCAGCATTTT. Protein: CASSLERGINQPQHF.

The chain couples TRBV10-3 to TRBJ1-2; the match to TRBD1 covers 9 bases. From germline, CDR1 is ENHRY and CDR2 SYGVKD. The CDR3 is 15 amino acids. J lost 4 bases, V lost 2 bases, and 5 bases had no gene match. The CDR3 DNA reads TGTGCCATCAGTGAGCCGGGACAGGGATTCTATGGCTACACCTTC. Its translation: CAISEPGQGFYGYTF.

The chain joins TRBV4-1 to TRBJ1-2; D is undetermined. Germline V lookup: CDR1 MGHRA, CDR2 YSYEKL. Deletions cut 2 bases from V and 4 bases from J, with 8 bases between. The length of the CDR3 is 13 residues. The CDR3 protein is CASSQLSGYGYTF. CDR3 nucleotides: TGCGCCAGCAGCCAACTTTCAGGCTATGGCTACACCTTC.

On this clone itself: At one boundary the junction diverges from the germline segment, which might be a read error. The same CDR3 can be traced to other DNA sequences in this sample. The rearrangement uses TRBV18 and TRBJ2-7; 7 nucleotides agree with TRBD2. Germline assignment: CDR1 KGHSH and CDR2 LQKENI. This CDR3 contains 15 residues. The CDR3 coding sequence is TGTGCCAGCTCACCAACGGGGACTACACCCTACGAGCAGTACTTT. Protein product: CASSPTGTTPYEQYF.

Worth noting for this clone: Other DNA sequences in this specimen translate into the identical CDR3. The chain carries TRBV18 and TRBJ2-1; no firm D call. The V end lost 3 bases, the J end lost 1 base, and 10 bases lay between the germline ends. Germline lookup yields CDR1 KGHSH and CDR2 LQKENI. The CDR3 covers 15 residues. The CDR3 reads CASSPPTGSYNEQFF. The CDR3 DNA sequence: TGTGCCAGCTCACCCCCCACGGGTTCCTACAATGAGCAGTTCTTC.

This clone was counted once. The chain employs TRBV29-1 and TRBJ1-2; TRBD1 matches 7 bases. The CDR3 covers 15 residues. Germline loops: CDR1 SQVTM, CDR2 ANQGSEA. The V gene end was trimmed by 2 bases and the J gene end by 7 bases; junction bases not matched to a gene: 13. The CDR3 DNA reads TGCAGCGTTGAATCCCGGGACAGACCTCACGGTGGCTACACCTTC. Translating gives CSVESRDRPHGGYTF.

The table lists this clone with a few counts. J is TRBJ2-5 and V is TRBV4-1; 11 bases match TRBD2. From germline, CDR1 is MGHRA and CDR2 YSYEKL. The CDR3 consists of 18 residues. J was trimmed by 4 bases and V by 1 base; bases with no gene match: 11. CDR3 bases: TGCGCCAGCAGCCAAGTTTTAGCGGGAGGGCCAAGCGGAGAGACCCAGTACTTC. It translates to CASSQVLAGGPSGETQYF.

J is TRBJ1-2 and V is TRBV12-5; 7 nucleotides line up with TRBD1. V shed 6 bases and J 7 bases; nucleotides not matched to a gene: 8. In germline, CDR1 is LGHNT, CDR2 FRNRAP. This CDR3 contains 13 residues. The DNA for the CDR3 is TGTGCTAGTGGCGACAGGGCTAATGGTGGCTACACCTTC. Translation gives CASGDRANGGYTF. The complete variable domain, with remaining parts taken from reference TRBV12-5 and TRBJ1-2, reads DARVTQTPRHKVTEMGQEVTMRCQPILGHNTVFWYRQTMMQGLELLAYFRNRAPLDDSGMPKDRFSAEMPDATLATLKIQPSEPRDSAVYFCASGDRANGGYTFGSGTRLTVV.

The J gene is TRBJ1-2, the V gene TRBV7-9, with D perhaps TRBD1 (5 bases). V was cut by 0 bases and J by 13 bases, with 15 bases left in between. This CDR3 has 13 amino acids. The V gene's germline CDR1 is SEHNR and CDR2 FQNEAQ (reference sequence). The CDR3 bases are TGTGCCAGCAGCTTAGCTGCAGGGAACCTCTTCACCTTC. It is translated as CASSLAAGNLFTF.

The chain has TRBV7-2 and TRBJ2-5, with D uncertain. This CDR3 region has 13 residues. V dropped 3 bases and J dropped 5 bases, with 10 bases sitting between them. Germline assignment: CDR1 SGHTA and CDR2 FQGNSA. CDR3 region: CASSFSFRETQYF. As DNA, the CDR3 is TGTGCCAGCAGCTTTAGCTTTCGGGAGACCCAGTACTTC.

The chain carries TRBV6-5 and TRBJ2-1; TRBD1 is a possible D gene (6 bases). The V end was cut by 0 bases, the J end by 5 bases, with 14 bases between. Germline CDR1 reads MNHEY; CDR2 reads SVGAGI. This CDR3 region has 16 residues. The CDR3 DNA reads TGTGCCAGCAGTTACTCGTGGAGGACAGTGAACAATGAGCAGTTCTTC. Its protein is CASSYSWRTVNNEQFF.

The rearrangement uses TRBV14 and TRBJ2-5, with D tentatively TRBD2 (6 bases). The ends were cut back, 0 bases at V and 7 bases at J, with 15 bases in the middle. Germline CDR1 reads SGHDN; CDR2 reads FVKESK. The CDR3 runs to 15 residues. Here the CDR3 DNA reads TGTGCCAGCAGCCAAGAATTCTCCGGGAGTGGGACCCAGTACTTC. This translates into CASSQEFSGSGTQYF.

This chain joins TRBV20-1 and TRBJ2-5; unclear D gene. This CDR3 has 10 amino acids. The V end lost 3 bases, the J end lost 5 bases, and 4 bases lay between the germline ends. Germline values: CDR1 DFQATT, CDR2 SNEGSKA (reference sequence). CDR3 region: CSARRETQYF. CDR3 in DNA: TGCAGTGCTAGGCGGGAGACCCAGTACTTC.

Here the CDR3 DNA reads TGTGCCTTCGGGACAGGGGGGACAAGCTACACCTTC. The encoded protein is CAFGTGGTSYTF. The V and J genes are TRBV30 and TRBJ1-2, with TRBD1 matching over 11 bases. The length of the CDR3 is 12 residues. J gave up 9 bases and V 7 bases, and 7 bases lay outside the gene matches. CDR1 is GTSNPN and CDR2 is SVGIG in the germline V gene (reference sequence).